A selection of T cell receptor beta chains follows, all from one sample in a study of T cell responses to AZD1222 COVID-19 vaccine. The protocol was immunoSEQ multiplex PCR, while the TCRdb copy is restricted to in-frame clones and leaves out a portion. The table has about 86,000 clones, approximately 90% seen once; the top ten hold about 5.7%. The starting material was peripheral blood, obtained 28 days after the second AZD1222 dose. These receptors all stem from an adult who received the AZD1222 COVID-19 vaccine. CDR3s include the opening cysteine and the closing phenylalanine or tryptophan. A D gene is named only where the DNA matches it firmly. Rows may omit the clone size; those that give it use once, few, many or a size class.

TRBV18,.,.,14,TRBJ1-5,TGTGCCAGCTCACTCCGACAGGAGAATCAGCCCCAGCATTTT,CASSLRQENQPQHF
TRBV27,.,.,14,TRBJ1-6,TGTGCCAGCAGTTTAGCCGAGGGGGGTTCACCCCTCCACTTT,CASSLAEGGSPLHF
TRBV7-3,.,TRBD1,14,TRBJ2-7,TGTGCCAGCAGCCCCGACAGGGCCTCCTACGAGCAGTACTTC,CASSPDRASYEQYF
TRBV10-3,.,.,13,TRBJ2-5,TGTGCCATCAGTTCTATGGCCCAAGAGACCCAGTACTTC,CAISSMAQETQYF
TRBV5-1,.,.,14,TRBJ2-5,TGCGCCAGCAGTTTCTTAGGGGGTCCGGAGACCCAGTACTTC,CASSFLGGPETQYF
TRBV6-5,.,.,14,TRBJ1-5,TGTGCCAGCAGTTACGTCGGGGAAGATCAGCCCCAGCATTTT,CASSYVGEDQPQHF
TRBV6-1,once,.,16,TRBJ1-2,TGTGCCAGCAGGGAAACGGGTTTCTCACCTAACTATGGCTACACCTTC,CASRETGFSPNYGYTF
TRBV7-2,.,.,13,TRBJ1-2,TGTGCCAGCAGCTTATCCGGGGTCTATGGCTACACCTTC,CASSLSGVYGYTF
TRBV12-3/TRBV12-4,.,TRBD1,12,TRBJ2-2,TGTGCCGGACAGGGGAACACCGGGGAGCTGTTTTTT,CAGQGNTGELFF
TRBV30,.,.,12,TRBJ2-1,TGTGCCTGGAGTCCTGACCCCCGGGGTCCGTTCTTC,CAWSPDPRGPFF
TRBV19,.,TRBD1,13,TRBJ1-5,TGTGCCAGTAGGGGACAGCAAGATCAGCCCCAGCATTTT,CASRGQQDQPQHF
TRBV23-1,.,.,12,TRBJ1-3,TGCGCCAGCAGTCTAAAAGGAAACACCATATATTTT,CASSLKGNTIYF
TRBV18,few,.,15,TRBJ2-1,TGTGCCAGCTCACCACTAGCGGCGTCCTACAATGAGCAGTTCTTC,CASSPLAASYNEQFF
TRBV11-2,.,.,15,TRBJ1-2,TGTGCCAGCAGCCATTATCGGGTAATTTTCTATGGCTACACCTTC,CASSHYRVIFYGYTF
TRBV2,.,.,15,TRBJ1-4,TGTGCCAGCAGGGCGGGAGTCGCAACTAATGAAAAACTGTTTTTT,CASRAGVATNEKLFF
TRBV4-2,.,TRBD2,17,TRBJ2-7,TGTGCCAGCAGCCCGACTAGCGGGGAGAACTTATCCTACGAGCAGTACTTC,CASSPTSGENLSYEQYF
TRBV6-5,.,.,14,TRBJ2-7,TGTGCCAGCAGTTACTCGAGGGGGTACAACGAGCAGTACTTC,CASSYSRGYNEQYF
TRBV2,.,.,13,TRBJ1-2,TGTGCCAGCAGTGAGGGGGGGCAGGGTGGCTACACCTTC,CASSEGGQGGYTF
TRBV19,.,.,16,TRBJ2-3,TGTGCCAGTAGTATATGGAGGGCCTTGGGCACAGATACGCAGTATTTT,CASSIWRALGTDTQYF
TRBV10-3,.,.,16,TRBJ1-5,TGTGCCATCAGAAACGGGACCGAATATAGCAATCAGCCCCAGCATTTT,CAIRNGTEYSNQPQHF
TRBV12-3/TRBV12-4,.,.,13,TRBJ1-2,TGTGCCAGCAGTTTAGGAGGGCCGGGGGGCTACACCTTC,CASSLGGPGGYTF
TRBV2,.,TRBD1,14,TRBJ1-4,TGTGCCAGCAGAACAGGGGGCGGGAATGAAAAACTGTTTTTT,CASRTGGGNEKLFF
TRBV7-9,.,.,14,TRBJ2-1,TGTGCCAGCAGCTTCGGGGGCGGCACCGGGGAGCAGTTCTTC,CASSFGGGTGEQFF
TRBV28,.,.,15,TRBJ2-5,TGTGCCAGCAGTTACCCCCCCGGGGGCGGGGAGACCCAGTACTTC,CASSYPPGGGETQYF
TRBV10-3,.,TRBD2,15,TRBJ2-3,TGTGCCATCAGTGAGTTTAGCGGGGACACAGATACGCAGTATTTT,CAISEFSGDTDTQYF
TRBV25-1,.,.,12,TRBJ2-5,TGTGCCAGCAGTGGACAGTCGGAGACCCAGTACTTC,CASSGQSETQYF
TRBV5-1,.,TRBD1,15,TRBJ2-2,TGCGCCAGCAGACAGACAGGGTTACTAGCCGGGGAGCTGTTTTTT,CASRQTGLLAGELFF
TRBV20-1,.,.,15,TRBJ2-3,TGCAGTGCTAGTGCGACCCCTCCGCGTCAAGATACGCAGTATTTT,CSASATPPRQDTQYF
TRBV9,.,.,15,TRBJ1-6,TGTGCCAGCAGCGTAGCGTCTGTAAATAATTCACCCCTCCACTTT,CASSVASVNNSPLHF
TRBV24-1,.,TRBD1,17,TRBJ2-1,TGTGCCACCAGTGACCATTCAGGGGGCGTAGCCTACAATGAGCAGTTCTTC,CATSDHSGGVAYNEQFF
TRBV7-2,.,.,13,TRBJ1-5,TGTGCCAGCAGCCCGTACAACAATCAGCCCCAGCATTTT,CASSPYNNQPQHF
TRBV10-3,once,.,14,TRBJ1-3,TGTGCCATCAGTGAGGGGTTCGATGTAAACACCATATATTTT,CAISEGFDVNTIYF
TRBV6-2/TRBV6-3,.,TRBD1,17,TRBJ1-5,TGTGCCAGCAGTCCATCGACAGGGGGCGGAATCAATCAGCCCCAGCATTTT,CASSPSTGGGINQPQHF
TRBV24-1,.,.,14,TRBJ2-5,TGTGCCACCAGTGATCTGGACAGTAAAGAGACCCAGTACTTC,CATSDLDSKETQYF
TRBV6-4,.,.,13,TRBJ2-2,TGTGCCAGCAGACCTGAGAACACCGGGGAGCTGTTTTTT,CASRPENTGELFF
TRBV6-5,.,.,15,TRBJ2-3,TGTGCCAGCAGCCCCAGGGGGGGGCAGGCAGATACGCAGTATTTT,CASSPRGGQADTQYF
TRBV7-9,.,TRBD1,15,TRBJ1-3,TGTGCCACAACAGGGGAGGCGTACTCTGGAAACACCATATATTTT,CATTGEAYSGNTIYF
TRBV18,.,.,13,TRBJ2-2,TGTGCCAGCTCACGGACAGACCCCGGGGAGCTGTTTTTT,CASSRTDPGELFF
TRBV6-2/TRBV6-3,.,TRBD1,12,TRBJ2-5,TGTGCCAGCAGTACAGGGGGAGAGACCCAGTACTTC,CASSTGGETQYF
TRBV6-5,.,.,14,TRBJ1-6,TGTGCCAGCAGCAGGGGACCGACTAATTCACCCCTCCACTTT,CASSRGPTNSPLHF
TRBV5-1,.,TRBD1,15,TRBJ1-1,TGCGCCAGCAGCACGGACAGGGAAAAGCGCACTGAAGCTTTCTTT,CASSTDREKRTEAFF
TRBV5-4,.,TRBD2,15,TRBJ2-5,TGTGCCAGCAGCTTGGTTTTCGGGGGGAGAGAGACCCAGTACTTC,CASSLVFGGRETQYF
TRBV18,.,.,16,TRBJ2-7,TGTGCCAGCTCAGGAAGAGAAGCGGGCGCCTTATACGAGCAGTACTTC,CASSGREAGALYEQYF